This section outlines one TCR beta chain sequence together with its context. What it binds is unknown. A single record per CDR3 protein comes from TCRdb applying MiXCR to the reads. The table lists some 300,000 distinct CDR3 sequences, roughly an eighth of them singletons. The data are from a study of T cell repertoires in cytomegalovirus infection. Study details: TCR beta signatures that were public indicated CMV infection and matching HLA type.

General study points: Summed public TCR beta family frequency identified CMV carriers bearing the relevant HLA. Ex vivo, HLA-C-restricted CMV-specific TCR beta clonotypes prevailed over the rest of the response.

V lost 3 bases to trimming and J lost 5 bases, with 17 bases between them. Germline V gene data show CDR1 as MDHEN and CDR2 as SYDVKM. The CDR3 runs to 16 residues. This clonotype was sampled from a human donor in good health (CMV status not recorded). Some clones in this sample may be carry-over from other donors' samples. The rearrangement joins TRBV28 to TRBJ1-5, with D possibly being TRBD1 (6 bases). Material: PBMCs. CDR3 sequence (DNA): TGTGCCAGCAGTTTTACTGACAGGAACATCCATCAGCCCCAGCATTTT. It codes for CASSFTDRNIHQPQHF.